These T cell receptor beta chains were read from a single sample in a study of CD8+CD57+ T cells in acquired aplastic anemia. TCRdb redid the calling of the reads with MiXCR, one entry per CDR3 protein. The sample contains hundreds of thousands of distinct CDR3 sequences, 65% to 80% of which appear only once. The sequenced sample consisted of sorted CD4+, CD8+, or CD8+CD57+ T cells (not recorded which) from PBMCs. These receptors were taken from a human donor in good health, serving as a control. Both conserved end residues are part of each CDR3.

>TRBJ1-2|TRBV12-3/TRBV12-4
CASSLEQGYGYTF
>TRBJ1-6|TRBV5-1
CASSRTWTQVSPLHF
>TRBJ2-2|TRBV12-5
CASSTATGTGNTGELFF
>TRBJ1-6|TRBV20-1
CSARNTGTPNSPLHF
>TRBJ1-4|TRBV7-9
CASSLIRRGAWYGF
>TRBJ1-5|TRBV7-3
CASSPQRGGKPLHF
>TRBJ1-2|TRBV9
CASSVGQRGYGYSYTF
>TRBJ2-3|TRBV5-1
CASSLGSRNTDTQYF
>TRBJ1-4|TRBV24-1
CATSDSVVSGKLFF
>TRBJ1-5|TRBV7-2
CASSSGRNENTQHF
>TRBJ1-3|TRBV7-3
CTGRRDSGNTIYF
>TRBJ1-1|TRBV15
CATSREAGWGTEAFF
>TRBJ2-1|TRBV5-6
CASSGSGTLNNEQFF
>TRBJ2-5|TRBV9
CASSVAHRNTQAF
>TRBJ2-1|TRBV10-3
CAISAEGFGAYNEQFF
>TRBJ2-3|TRBV10-3
CAIGPSGGATDTQYF
>TRBJ2-7|TRBV10-3
CAISDQGRYEQYF
>TRBJ1-2|TRBV9
CASSFDATNEKLYTF
>TRBJ1-4|TRBV7-2
CASSLRGTTAKEKLFF
>TRBJ2-2|TRBV7-2
CASSLQEYSGELFF
>TRBJ1-5|TRBV7-2
CASSSPGLETQYAQHF
>TRBJ1-6|TRBV10-3
CAISEGKGQNSPLHF
>TRBJ2-2|TRBV27
CASRRGQGTGELFF
>TRBJ1-4|TRBV20-1
CSARGPEKLFF
>TRBJ2-3|TRBV5-1
CASSLGATSGGTDTQYF
>TRBJ1-3|TRBV7-2
CASSLTGGVRDTIYF
>-|TRBV20-1
CSATGTGSSYNSPLHF
>TRBJ2-7|TRBV6-4
CASSEEQGGYEQYF
>TRBJ2-7|TRBV2
CASGGGTGLVEQYF
>TRBJ2-1|TRBV10-3
CAISDLVGADNEQFF
>TRBJ2-7|TRBV12-2
CASRFQAGESYEQYF
>TRBJ1-5|TRBV5-1
CASSPRWQASSNQPQHF
>TRBJ1-2|TRBV20-1
CSALPGLPYGYTF
>TRBJ2-7|TRBV5-6
CASSPGSHERYF
>TRBJ2-7|TRBV6-2/TRBV6-3
CASSYSYSHEQYF